The present entry profiles one T cell receptor (beta chain) with its context. Its antigen remains unidentified. Base qualities were left out, and no much larger clone turns up one base away. CDR1 ENHRY and CDR2 SYGVKD were looked up in the germline V gene. The CDR3 starts with the cysteine, ends with the phenylalanine, and has 15 residues. The entry retains the CDR3 DNA only, 45 bases that are in frame from base 1. The germline V and J ends show losses of 8 bases and 8 bases respectively, and no gene match explains 12 bases of the junction. This record belongs to a study of radiotherapy plus CTLA-4 blockade in lung cancer (dated by TCRdb to 2017 to 2018). Background for the entire study: Among the enrolled patients, about 19% had an objective response, and less than 40% reached disease control.

In this study, focal radiation therapy paired with CTLA-4 blockade (ipilimumab) was tested in patients who had chemo-refractory metastatic non-small-cell lung cancer. The library was generated by the immunoSEQ multiplex PCR assay. Entries here come from immuneACCESS through TCRdb and include only in-frame sequences with V and J called. Some clones fail to appear in such tables; in the studies checked, an unresolved V gene covers under half of the shortfall, and the cause of the remainder is unknown. This sample has around 85,000 clones in its table, and 75% to 90% of those were observed once. In total, the top ten clones hold about 2% of the sample. General findings and caveats noted by the study authors: After treatment with radiotherapy and ipilimumab, TCR clones that came from tumors expanded in the peripheral blood. The strongest predictors of response were reported to be early dynamic shifts in blood T cell clones along with a rise in serum interferon-beta following radiation.

This receptor was obtained from a human donor with non-small cell lung cancer who had a partial response to radiotherapy plus ipilimumab. The chain couples TRBV10-3 to TRBJ1-4; the central 9 bases match TRBD1. Specimen: peripheral blood, collected from a patient treated with radiotherapy plus ipilimumab. The CDR3 region has the sequence CAIGQTGGLNEKLFF. The DNA is as follows: TGTGCCATCGGCCAGACAGGGGGATTAAACGAAAAACTGTTTTTT.